The following is a T cell receptor beta chain sequence with its context. Its antigen is not identified. The CDR3 spans 17 residues. Trimming shortened V by 4 bases and J by 0 bases, and 13 bases separated the two germline ends. Germline V gene lookup returns CDR1 MRHNA and CDR2 SNTAGT. The data originate from a study of cytomegalovirus exposure and HLA in healthy donors. Findings and caveats of the study: TRBV6-2, TRBV6-3 and some other V segments were unresolvable in 87-base-pair reads.

60 Vbeta and 13 Jbeta primers were used in PCR. TCRdb's table, derived via immunoSEQ multiplex PCR, lists solely in-frame clones and lacks some. The sample gives hundreds of thousands of clones, 80% to 90% of which show up once; 0.95% to 1.1% is in the top ten. This sequence was found in a woman under 30 in good health and CMV-seronegative. Sequences were obtained from PBMCs. The chain employs TRBV6-4 and TRBJ2-6, with a tentative D call TRBD2 (6 bases). The CDR3 DNA is TGTGCCAGCAGTGCTGCTAGCGCGGACTCTGGGGCCAACGTCCTGACTTTC. Its translation is CASSAASADSGANVLTF.